This TCR beta chain is from a study of cytomegalovirus exposure and HLA in healthy donors. This clone has a handful of counts. Antigen specificity is unknown. Some clones are missing from TCRdb's copy, which holds only in-frame ones; the method was immunoSEQ multiplex PCR. The data contain approximately 82,000 clones, 90% to 95% of them seen just once; the ten biggest clones take up 0.55% to 0.8%. The germline V gene encodes CDR1 SGHRS and CDR2 YFSETQ. V was clipped by 6 bases and J by 1 base, with 4 bases between them. This CDR3 has 11 residues. General study results and limits: Specificity of a few CMV-associated chains for CMV antigens was verified in vitro. Rarity characterized most TCR sequences, yet some public TCRs appeared in many donors. Researchers catalogued about 160 TCR beta chains as cytomegalovirus-associated. The tendency of first-cohort TCR clusters to co-occur in the 110 or so validation repertoires emerged from a later analysis.

The sequencing input was PBMCs. This TCR was recovered from a man aged 18 to 30 in good health and CMV-seronegative. The chain links TRBV5-1 to TRBJ1-1; D call uncertain. The CDR3 DNA follows: TGCGCCAGCACTACGAACACTGAAGCTTTCTTT. This translates into CASTTNTEAFF.